The 2 T cell receptor beta chains below were found in one sample sequenced in a study of regulatory T cells in long-lasting Graves disease. The time point is: newly diagnosed GD, antithyroid drugs for less than 3 months. RNA isolated from PBMCs was used to make the TCR library. Building the TCR beta libraries relied on iRepertoire HTBI primers, and CDR3 regions underwent Arm-PCR. TCRdb analysed the multiplex PCR reads with MiXCR anew, one entry per CDR3 protein. Of roughly 610,000 distinct CDR3 sequences in the sample, approximately 15% were seen once. The data were also submitted as part of a second study, on T cells in Graves' hyperthyroidism and ophthalmopathy.

The sequencing here drew on peripheral blood mononuclear cells (PBMCs), taken at new diagnosis, from a patient treated with antithyroid drugs. All receptors come from a woman in her twenties or thirties with Graves disease.

For this clonotype: With a much larger clone just one base away, this may be a read error. This chain uses TRBV7-9 with TRBJ1-6; D is undetermined. This CDR3 has 12 amino acids. Trimming cost V 6 bases and J 8 bases, with 8 bases left between them. Germline values: CDR1 SEHNR, CDR2 FQNEAQ (reference sequence). This CDR3 is CASSLSDSPLHF. Written as DNA, the CDR3 is TGTGCCAGCAGTTTGAGCGATTCACCCCTCCACTTT.

This clonotype was seen a few times. The V and J genes are TRBV3-1 and TRBJ1-6; TRBD1 matches 9 bases. The V gene end was trimmed by 2 bases and the J gene end by 9 bases; junction bases not matched to a gene: 2. The CDR3 extends over 14 amino acids. The germline V gene has CDR1 LGHDT and CDR2 YNNKEL (reference sequence). The CDR3 DNA is TGTGCCAGCAGCCAAACAGGGGGCACTTCACCCCTCCACTTT. Translating gives CASSQTGGTSPLHF.